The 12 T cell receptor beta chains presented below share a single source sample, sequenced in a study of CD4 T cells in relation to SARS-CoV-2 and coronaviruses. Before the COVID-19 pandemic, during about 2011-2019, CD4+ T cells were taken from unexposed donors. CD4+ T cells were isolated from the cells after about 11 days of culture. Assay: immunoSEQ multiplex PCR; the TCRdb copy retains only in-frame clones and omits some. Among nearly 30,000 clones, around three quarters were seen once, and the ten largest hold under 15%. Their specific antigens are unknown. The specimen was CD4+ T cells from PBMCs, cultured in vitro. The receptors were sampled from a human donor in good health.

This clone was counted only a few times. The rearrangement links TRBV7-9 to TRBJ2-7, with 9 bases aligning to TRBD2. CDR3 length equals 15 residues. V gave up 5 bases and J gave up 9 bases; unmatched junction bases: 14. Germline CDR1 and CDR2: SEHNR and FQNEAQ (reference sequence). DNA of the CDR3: TGTGCCAGCAGCCCGGCGGGTAGCGGGAGCCTGGGGCAGTACTTC. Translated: CASSPAGSGSLGQYF. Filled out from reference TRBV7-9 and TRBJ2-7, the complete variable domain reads DTGVSQNPRHKITKRGQNVTFRCDPISEHNRLYWYRQTLGQGPEFLTYFQNEAQLEKSRLLSDRFSAERPKGSFSTLEIQRTEQGDSAMYLCASSPAGSGSLGQYFGPGTRLTVT.

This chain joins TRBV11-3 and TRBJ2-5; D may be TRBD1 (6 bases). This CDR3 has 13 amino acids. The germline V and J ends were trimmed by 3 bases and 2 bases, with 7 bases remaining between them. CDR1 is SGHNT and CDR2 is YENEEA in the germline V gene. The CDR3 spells CASSLGQQETQYF. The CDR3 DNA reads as TGTGCCAGCAGCTTGGGACAACAAGAGACCCAGTACTTC.

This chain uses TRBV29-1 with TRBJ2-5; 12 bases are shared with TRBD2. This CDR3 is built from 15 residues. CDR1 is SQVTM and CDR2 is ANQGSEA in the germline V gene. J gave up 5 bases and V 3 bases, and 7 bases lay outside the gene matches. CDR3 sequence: CSVDVTSGRRETQYF. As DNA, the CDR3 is TGCAGCGTTGATGTAACTAGCGGGAGGAGGGAGACCCAGTACTTC. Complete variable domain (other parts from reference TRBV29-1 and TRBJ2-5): SAVISQKPSRDICQRGTSLTIQCQVDSQVTMMFWYRQQPGQSLTLIATANQGSEATYESGFVIDKFPISRPNLTFSTLTVSNMSPEDSSIYLCSVDVTSGRRETQYFGPGTRLLVL.

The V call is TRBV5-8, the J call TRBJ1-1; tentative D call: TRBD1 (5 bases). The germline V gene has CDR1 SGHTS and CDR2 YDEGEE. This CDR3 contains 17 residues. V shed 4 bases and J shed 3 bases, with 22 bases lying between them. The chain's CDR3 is CASSLATDEPLDTEAFF. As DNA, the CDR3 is TGTGCCAGCAGCCTGGCGACAGACGAGCCTCTGGACACTGAAGCTTTCTTT.

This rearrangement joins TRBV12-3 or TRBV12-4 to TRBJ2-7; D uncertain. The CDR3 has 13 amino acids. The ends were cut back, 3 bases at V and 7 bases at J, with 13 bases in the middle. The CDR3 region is CASSFSAGMEQYF. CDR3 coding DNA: TGTGCCAGCAGTTTTTCCGCCGGCATGGAGCAGTACTTC.

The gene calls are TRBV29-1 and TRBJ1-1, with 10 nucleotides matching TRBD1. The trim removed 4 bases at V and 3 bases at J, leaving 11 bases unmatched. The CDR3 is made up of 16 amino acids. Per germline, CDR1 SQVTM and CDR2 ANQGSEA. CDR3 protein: CSVADLQGTGDTEAFF. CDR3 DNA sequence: TGCAGCGTTGCCGACCTTCAGGGGACAGGGGACACTGAAGCTTTCTTT.

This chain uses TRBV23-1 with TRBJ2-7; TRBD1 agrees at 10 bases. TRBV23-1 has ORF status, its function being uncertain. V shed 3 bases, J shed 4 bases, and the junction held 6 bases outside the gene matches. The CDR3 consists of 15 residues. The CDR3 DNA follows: TGCGCCAGCAGTCAGCCCCGGGACAGGGGTTACGAGCAGTACTTC. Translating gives CASSQPRDRGYEQYF.

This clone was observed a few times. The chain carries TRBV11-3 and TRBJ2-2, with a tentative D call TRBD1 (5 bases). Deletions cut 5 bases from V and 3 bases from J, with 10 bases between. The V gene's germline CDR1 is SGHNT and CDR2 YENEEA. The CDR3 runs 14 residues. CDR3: CASSSTGYTGELFF. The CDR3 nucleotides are TGTGCCAGCAGCAGTACAGGCTACACCGGGGAGCTGTTTTTT.

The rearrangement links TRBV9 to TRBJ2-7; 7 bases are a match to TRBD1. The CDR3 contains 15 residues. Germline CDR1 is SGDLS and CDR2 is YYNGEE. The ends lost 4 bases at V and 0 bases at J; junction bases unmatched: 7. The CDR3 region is CASSLTGQFSYEQYF. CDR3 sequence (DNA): TGTGCCAGCAGCTTGACGGGACAGTTCTCCTACGAGCAGTACTTC.

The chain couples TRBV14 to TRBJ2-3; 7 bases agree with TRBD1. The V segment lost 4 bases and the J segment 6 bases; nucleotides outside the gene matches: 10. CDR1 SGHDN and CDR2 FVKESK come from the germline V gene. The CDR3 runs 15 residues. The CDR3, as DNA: TGTGCCAGCAGCCCACAGGGGTTGTTAGCGGATACGCAGTATTTT. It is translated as CASSPQGLLADTQYF.

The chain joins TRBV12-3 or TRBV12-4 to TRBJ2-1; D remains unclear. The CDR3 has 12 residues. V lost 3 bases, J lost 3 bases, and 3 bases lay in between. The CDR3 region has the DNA TGTGCCAGCAGTTTTAGCTACAATGAGCAGTTCTTC. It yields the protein CASSFSYNEQFF.

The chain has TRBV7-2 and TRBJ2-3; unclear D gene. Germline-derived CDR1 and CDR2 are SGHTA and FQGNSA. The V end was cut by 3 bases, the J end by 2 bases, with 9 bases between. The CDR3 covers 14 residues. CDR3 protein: CASSLLRNTDTQYF. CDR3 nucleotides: TGTGCCAGCAGCTTGCTCAGGAACACAGATACGCAGTATTTT.